Each of the 10 T cell receptor beta chains below was sequenced from the same sample in a study of blood T cell repertoires in COVID-19. Sequencing was performed with immunoSEQ multiplex PCR; in TCRdb, only in-frame clones are kept and a portion is missing. The top ten clones hold around 4.2% of a sample with about 270,000 clones, just under 85% of them seen once. Sequencing was done on a sample of peripheral blood. The receptors derive from a woman aged 45 to 65 with active or convalescent COVID-19.

This clone was observed a handful of times. The V gene is TRBV7-9, the J gene TRBJ1-1, with a possible D match to TRBD1 (5 bases). Germline-derived CDR1 and CDR2 are SEHNR and FQNEAQ (reference sequence). Trimming stripped 4 bases from V and 4 bases from J, with 13 bases between. This CDR3 spans 14 amino acids. The CDR3 protein is CASSSKQGSTEAFF. The DNA for the CDR3 is TGTGCCAGCAGCTCCAAGCAGGGAAGCACTGAAGCTTTCTTT.

This chain links TRBV19 with TRBJ2-2; 7 bases match TRBD2. This CDR3 has 15 amino acids. Losses at the gene ends were 4 bases for V and 3 bases for J; bases not matched to a gene: 5. Looked up from germline, CDR1 is LNHDA and CDR2 is SQIVND (reference sequence). CDR3 region: CASSRAGVYTGELFF. DNA for the CDR3: TGTGCCAGTAGTAGGGCGGGAGTGTACACCGGGGAGCTGTTTTTT.

The V gene is TRBV4-2, the J gene TRBJ1-2; 7 bases map to TRBD1. The V segment lost 1 base and the J segment 3 bases; nucleotides outside the gene matches: 17. This CDR3 spans 19 amino acids. Germline V gene data show CDR1 as LGHNA and CDR2 as YNFKEQ. The CDR3 sequence: CASSQVKAKGAFVDYGYTF. Here the CDR3 DNA reads TGTGCCAGCAGCCAAGTCAAGGCAAAGGGGGCGTTTGTCGACTATGGCTACACCTTC.

The J gene is TRBJ2-7, the V gene TRBV28, with D tentatively TRBD1 (6 bases). The CDR3 is 12 residues long. The germline CDR1 and CDR2 sequences are MDHEN and SYDVKM. V gave up 2 bases and J gave up 6 bases, with 8 bases separating them. In DNA, the CDR3 is TGTGCCAGCAGTTTAGAAGGGGGCGAGCAGTACTTC. As protein: CASSLEGGEQYF.

J is TRBJ1-5 and V is TRBV9, with D tentatively TRBD1 (5 bases). V lost 2 bases and J lost 10, with 19 bases in between. This CDR3 has 15 amino acids. Germline loops: CDR1 SGDLS, CDR2 YYNGEE. For the CDR3, the DNA is TGTGCCAGCAGCGTCGATGCCGGGACGACTAGACCCCAGCATTTT. Protein sequence: CASSVDAGTTRPQHF.

This chain uses TRBV20-1 with TRBJ1-1; 8 nucleotides align to TRBD1. Losses at the gene ends were 3 bases for V and 0 bases for J; bases not matched to a gene: 6. Germline CDR1 is DFQATT and CDR2 is SNEGSKA (reference sequence). CDR3 length equals 15 residues. The CDR3 is CSASSARGLNTEAFF. In DNA form, the CDR3 reads TGCAGTGCTAGTTCGGCCAGGGGGCTGAACACTGAAGCTTTCTTT.

V gene TRBV6-5 combines with J gene TRBJ1-1; maybe TRBD1 (6 bases). V lost 6 bases, J lost 4 bases, and 15 bases lay in between. The V gene's germline CDR1 is MNHEY and CDR2 SVGAGI. CDR3 length equals 14 residues. CDR3 sequence: CASSPRGGPTEAFF. CDR3 DNA: TGTGCCAGCAGCCCCCGGGGGGGCCCCACTGAAGCTTTCTTT.

The chain recombines TRBV2 with TRBJ1-5, with 7 bases aligning to TRBD1. The CDR3 consists of 14 residues. CDR1 and CDR2 (germline): SNHLY, FYNNEI. The V gene end was trimmed by 6 bases and the J gene end by 5 bases; junction bases not matched to a gene: 7. The CDR3 DNA follows: TGTGCCAGCAGAGACAGGGTGAGAGATCAGCCCCAGCATTTT. It codes for CASRDRVRDQPQHF.

The genes are TRBV4-2 and TRBJ2-4; tentatively, D is TRBD2 (5 bases). CDR1 and CDR2 from the germline V gene are LGHNA and YNFKEQ. The CDR3 consists of 15 residues. Trimming shortened V by 2 bases and J by 2 bases, and 10 bases separated the two germline ends. CDR3 loop: CASSQPLGTKNIQYF. The DNA of the CDR3 is TGTGCCAGCAGCCAACCCCTCGGGACCAAAAACATTCAGTACTTC.

This rearrangement joins TRBV7-9 to TRBJ2-5, with 11 bases aligning to TRBD2. The V and J ends lost 5 bases and 1 base, in that order; junction bases with no gene match: 9. There are 17 residues in the CDR3. Germline CDR1 reads SEHNR; CDR2 reads FQNEAQ (reference sequence). CDR3 DNA: TGTGCCAGCAGCGGGGGGACTAGCGGCGTCGTCCAAGAGACCCAGTACTTC. Its protein is CASSGGTSGVVQETQYF.